These 13 T cell receptor beta chains share one sample of origin, sequenced in a study of beta chain features in type 1 diabetes. Of the isolated RNA, all was reverse transcribed, and so the sequenced material was expressed TCRB transcripts. Profiling relied on immunoSEQ multiplex PCR, and the TCRdb table lists in-frame clones only, not all of them. This sample carries about 360,000 clones, roughly 12% of them seen once, and the ten largest clones take 0.015% to 0.02%. Sequenced sample: naive CD4+ T cells from blood. These receptors were taken from a man younger than 35 in good health.

V and J are TRBV4-2 and TRBJ2-1; 10 bases agree with TRBD1. This CDR3 is built from 17 residues. From germline, CDR1 is LGHNA and CDR2 YNFKEQ. Trimming at V came to 10 bases and at J to 1 base, leaving 13 bases not matched to a gene. This chain's CDR3 is CATRTGGAFPSYNEQFF. DNA of the CDR3: TGTGCCACCAGGACAGGGGGAGCCTTTCCTTCCTACAATGAGCAGTTCTTC.

This chain joins TRBV30 and TRBJ2-7, with 8 bases fitting TRBD2. This CDR3 has 19 amino acids. CDR1 and CDR2 from the germline V gene are GTSNPN and SVGIG (reference sequence). V lost 0 bases, J lost 4 bases, and 20 bases stayed unmatched. In DNA form, the CDR3 reads TGTGCCTGGAGTGTAAAACGGATAGCGGGAAACTTACCATCGTACGAGCAGTACTTC. Translation gives CAWSVKRIAGNLPSYEQYF.

This clone was picked up a small number of times. This chain links TRBV6-6 with TRBJ1-5; TRBD1 agrees at 7 bases. The germline CDR1 and CDR2 sequences are MNHNY and SVGAGI (reference sequence). With 5 bases clipped from V and 1 base from J, the junction kept 5 bases outside the gene matches. The CDR3 runs to 15 residues. The CDR3 DNA is TGTGCCAGCAGTGACAGGGACTGGAGCAATCAGCCCCAGCATTTT. The encoded protein is CASSDRDWSNQPQHF.

This clone has more than one count but fewer than ten. The chain joins TRBV4-3 to TRBJ1-4; perhaps TRBD1 as D (6 bases). The CDR3 spans 17 residues. V shed 4 bases and J shed 0 bases, with 15 bases lying between them. CDR1 is LGHNA and CDR2 is YSLEER in the germline V gene. CDR3 amino acids: CASSPWGRLTTNEKLFF. As DNA, the CDR3 is TGCGCCAGCAGCCCCTGGGGGCGACTAACAACTAATGAAAAACTGTTTTTT.

The V and J genes are TRBV19 and TRBJ1-1; D possibly corresponds to TRBD1 (6 bases). The germline gives CDR1 LNHDA, CDR2 SQIVND (reference sequence). The CDR3 is made up of 15 amino acids. V lost 4 bases to trimming and J lost 5 bases, with 17 bases between them. In nucleotides, the CDR3 is TGTGCCAGTAGTAAAAGGGAACAGGGTTTGACTGAAGCTTTCTTT. This translates into CASSKREQGLTEAFF.

This clone was counted between two and nine times. The chain has TRBV7-2 and TRBJ1-4, with 9 bases aligning to TRBD1. V dropped 8 bases and J dropped 6; count of bases not matched to a gene: 7. In germline, CDR1 is SGHTA, CDR2 FQGNSA. This CDR3 is built from 14 residues. The CDR3 spells CASGVQGAYEKLFF. The CDR3 DNA is TGTGCCAGCGGAGTACAGGGGGCGTATGAAAAACTGTTTTTT.

The CDR3 loop is CASSFLRVGETQYF. CDR3 DNA sequence: TGTGCCAGCAGCTTCCTGAGGGTGGGAGAGACCCAGTACTTC. This rearrangement joins TRBV7-9 to TRBJ2-5, with D tentatively TRBD2 (5 bases). The length of the CDR3 is 14 residues. V was clipped by 3 bases and J by 4 bases, with 12 bases between them. Looked up from germline, CDR1 is SEHNR and CDR2 is FQNEAQ (reference sequence).

This clone was detected only a few times. V and J are TRBV6-6 and TRBJ1-2; D is unresolved. The CDR3 is 13 residues long. CDR1 and CDR2 from the germline V gene are MNHNY and SVGAGI (reference sequence). With 5 bases removed from V and 6 bases from J, the gap between germline ends came to 13 bases. CDR3: CASSPTWENGYTF. CDR3 bases: TGTGCCAGCAGTCCCACGTGGGAGAATGGCTACACCTTC.

This clone turned up a few times. The chain has TRBV25-1 and TRBJ2-1; D perhaps matches TRBD2 (6 bases). V dropped 5 bases and J dropped 7 bases, with 12 bases sitting between them. CDR3 length equals 13 residues. The V gene's germline CDR1 is MGHDK and CDR2 SYGVNS. CDR3 residues: CASSRAGTNEQFF. The CDR3 region has the DNA TGTGCCAGCAGTCGGGCGGGGACTAATGAGCAGTTCTTC.

The chain combines TRBV11-2 with TRBJ2-2, with TRBD2 matching 15 bases. Trimming at V came to 7 bases and at J to 7 bases, leaving 10 bases not matched to a gene. CDR1 is SGHAT, CDR2 FQNNGV, per germline. This CDR3 region has 17 residues. The CDR3 is CASTGAGLAGGGGELFF. CDR3 coding DNA: TGTGCCAGCACCGGCGCGGGACTAGCGGGGGGTGGCGGGGAGCTGTTTTTT.

This clone was seen only a few times. The gene calls are TRBV4-3 and TRBJ1-2, with TRBD1 identical over 7 bases. There are 15 residues in the CDR3. Germline V gene sequence: CDR1 LGHNA, CDR2 YSLEER. Trimming took 0 bases from V and 8 from J; bases not matched to a gene: 9. CDR3 nucleotide sequence: TGCGCCAGCAGCCAAGAAGGGTCAGGGGGTAGCGGCTACACCTTC. Its translation is CASSQEGSGGSGYTF.

This sequence joins TRBV4-3 and TRBJ2-5, with D possibly matching TRBD1 (5 bases). The tail of the sequence fits TRBJ2-7 better, so the J call may be wrong. The CDR3 is 16 residues long. Germline CDR1 reads LGHNA; CDR2 reads YSLEER. CDR3: CASSRSFQGPSYEQYF. The CDR3 DNA reads as TGCGCCAGCAGCCGATCCTTTCAGGGTCCGTCCTACGAGCAGTACTTC.

This clone was recorded a few times. The rearrangement links TRBV6-4 to TRBJ2-2; TRBD2 aligns across 11 bases. Losses at the gene ends were 4 bases for V and 1 base for J; bases not matched to a gene: 2. CDR3 length equals 16 residues. From germline, CDR1 is MRHNA and CDR2 SNTAGT. Here the CDR3 reads CASSAGLAENTGELFF. CDR3 bases: TGTGCCAGCAGTGCGGGACTAGCGGAGAACACCGGGGAGCTGTTTTTT.